This note documents a single T cell receptor beta chain sequence. Its antigen is unknown. No much larger clone exists at a distance of one base, and base qualities are not known. The library relied on the immunoSEQ multiplex PCR assay. Drawn from immuneACCESS, this table holds only the in-frame rearrangements with V and J called that TCRdb kept. Clones are partly lost; checked studies trace under half to an unresolved V gene and leave the rest unexplained. The sample table records tens of thousands of clones; approximately 91% of these occur just once. In total, the top ten clones hold 0.61% of the sample. This sample was included in a study of T cell changes during pregnancy in multiple sclerosis (dated by TCRdb to the late 2010s). Regarding the complete study: The study examined how the T cell repertoire changed over the course of pregnancy in women with multiple sclerosis.

For CDR1 and CDR2, the germline V gene (reference sequence) lists SEHNR and FQNEAQ. V lost 5 bases and J lost 11 bases; the stretch between them is 21 bases long. CDR3 length: 14 amino acids, cysteine to phenylalanine. The DNA shown is the 42-base CDR3, in frame from base 1. This receptor was taken from a female donor in good health, enrolled as a control in a pregnancy study. This sample comprised CD4+ T cells from peripheral blood mononuclear cells, obtained after pregnancy. The sequence links TRBV7-9 to TRBJ2-5, and TRBD2 may be the D gene, going by 5 matching bases. CDR3 protein: CASSRPGIGPEQYF. The DNA sequence is as follows: TGTGCCAGCAGCCGGCCCGGGATAGGACCTGAGCAGTACTTC.